Each of the 10 T cell receptor beta chains below was sequenced from the same sample in a study of T-cell reconstitution after alpha-beta-depleted transplantation in children. Preparation of the TCRbeta library involved a method that used unique molecular identifiers. TCRdb analysed the PCR reads with MiXCR anew, one entry per CDR3 protein. The sample lists around 420,000 distinct CDR3 sequences; 15% to 20% were seen once. The starting material was PBMCs, mostly from graft donor cells, obtained 360 days after TCRalphabeta/CD19-depleted stem cell transplant. These receptors all come from a boy under two years old who had a stem cell transplant for Wiskott-Aldrich syndrome, so the T cells may come from the graft donor.

The table lists this clonotype with many counts. The chain is built from TRBV12-3 or TRBV12-4 and TRBJ2-7; D is unclear. The CDR3 sequence is 13 residues long. Trimming cost V 6 bases and J 1 base, with 10 bases left between them. In DNA form, the CDR3 reads TGTGCCAGCAGCCCCTCAGGATCCTACGAGCAGTACTTC. Amino acid sequence: CASSPSGSYEQYF.

The J gene is TRBJ2-1, the V gene TRBV12-3 or TRBV12-4, with no clear D. Trimming removed 1 base at V and 5 bases at J, with 12 bases between. CDR3 length: 15 residues. The CDR3 DNA reads TGTGCCAGCAGTTTAGGGGATAGGGTTCACAATGAGCAGTTCTTC. Amino acid sequence: CASSLGDRVHNEQFF.

With regard to this clonotype: The CDR3 does not end in the conserved phenylalanine or tryptophan, so this is likely a read error. J is TRBJ2-3 and V is TRBV10-1; 10 bases agree with TRBD1. The V and J ends lost 8 bases and 0 bases, in that order; junction bases with no gene match: 11. The germline CDR1 and CDR2 sequences are WNHNN and SYGVQD (reference sequence). The CDR3 is 17 amino acids. CDR3 amino acids: CASPRDRGRSSTDTQYY. For the CDR3, the DNA is TGCGCCAGCCCCCGGGACAGGGGAAGGTCTAGCACAGATACGCAGTATTAT.

This clonotype came up a few times. The J gene is TRBJ2-1, the V gene TRBV29-1, with 7 bases fitting TRBD2. J lost 0 bases, V lost 6 bases, and 11 bases had no gene match. This CDR3 has 16 amino acids. From germline, CDR1 is SQVTM and CDR2 ANQGSEA. Here the CDR3 reads CSVPTSVKISYNEQFF. The CDR3 DNA reads TGCAGCGTCCCCACTAGCGTTAAGATCTCCTACAATGAGCAGTTCTTC.

The J gene is TRBJ2-6, the V gene TRBV5-1; no clear D. The CDR3 is 14 amino acids. The germline V gene encodes CDR1 SGHRS and CDR2 YFSETQ. Between the trimmed V and J ends, which lost 3 bases and 0 bases, there was a span of 4 bases. The CDR3 DNA is TGCGCCAGCAGCTCGGGCTCTGGGGCCAACGTCCTGACTTTC. This sequence encodes CASSSGSGANVLTF.

This clonotype was counted between two and nine times. The V call is TRBV7-2, the J call TRBJ1-5; TRBD1 aligns across 7 bases. The germline gives CDR1 SGHTA, CDR2 FQGNSA. The junction had 1 base not matched to a gene; V was cut back by 1 base and J by 4 bases. This CDR3 contains 14 residues. In DNA form, the CDR3 reads TGTGCCAGCAGCTTAGACAGGGGAAATCAGCCCCAGCATTTT. It is translated as CASSLDRGNQPQHF.

This clonotype was seen ten or more times. The chain employs TRBV12-3 or TRBV12-4 and TRBJ2-7; TRBD2 agrees at 8 bases. The CDR3 contains 15 residues. V shed 5 bases, J shed 5 bases, and the junction held 11 bases outside the gene matches. This CDR3 is CASSPTPGGLHEQYF. CDR3 bases: TGTGCCAGCAGTCCCACGCCGGGGGGGCTGCACGAGCAGTACTTC.

The chain employs TRBV11-2 and TRBJ2-5, with TRBD1 identical over 10 bases. The CDR3 sequence is 14 residues long. The germline V gene encodes CDR1 SGHAT and CDR2 FQNNGV. The junction had 6 bases not matched to a gene; V was cut back by 6 bases and J by 5 bases. This CDR3 reads CASRLTGGSETQYF. The CDR3 DNA reads as TGTGCCAGCAGATTGACAGGGGGCTCGGAGACCCAGTACTTC.

The rearrangement links TRBV24-1 to TRBJ1-5; tentative D call: TRBD1 (5 bases). The germline V gene encodes CDR1 KGHDR and CDR2 SFDVKD. This CDR3 contains 14 residues. The V end was cut by 5 bases, the J end by 3 bases, with 10 bases between. The CDR3 sequence: CATSVAGHNQPQHF. The DNA for the CDR3 is TGTGCCACCAGTGTAGCAGGACACAATCAGCCCCAGCATTTT.

The rearrangement uses TRBV5-1 and TRBJ2-1; D is tentatively TRBD1 or TRBD2 (5 bases each). V lost 0 bases and J 4 bases, leaving 11 bases between the germline ends. This CDR3 has 15 amino acids. In germline, CDR1 is SGHRS, CDR2 YFSETQ. CDR3 in DNA: TGCGCCAGCAGCTTGGTAAAGGGACCATACAATGAGCAGTTCTTC. It encodes CASSLVKGPYNEQFF.